The rows below give T cell receptor beta chains drawn from one sample of a study of T cell responses to AZD1222 COVID-19 vaccine. TCRdb keeps only in-frame clones here, not all; method: immunoSEQ multiplex PCR. The table has roughly 100,000 clones, about 92% seen once. The sequenced sample was peripheral blood, obtained on day 0 of AZD1222 vaccination. Source of these receptors: an adult in good health. Both conserved end residues are part of each CDR3. D genes are given only for firm matches. A clone size is listed for some rows: how often the clone was seen (once, few, many), or a class if it is expanded.

. TRBJ1-6 TRBV5-8 14 . CASCFRGAKLFLHF TGTGCCAGCTGTTTTAGGGGTGCTAAATTGTTCCTCCACTTT
. TRBJ2-5 TRBV5-4 14 . CASSLGGRGETQYF TGTGCCAGCAGCTTGGGTGGTCGGGGAGAGACCCAGTACTTC
TRBD1 TRBJ1-1 TRBV5-1 14 . CASSLEGAETEAFF TGCGCCAGCAGCTTGGAGGGGGCAGAAACTGAAGCTTTCTTT
. TRBJ2-3 TRBV12-5 13 once CASGDGSTDTQYF TGTGCTAGTGGCGACGGGAGCACAGATACGCAGTATTTT
. TRBJ2-1 TRBV19 14 . CASSISRSGAEQFF TGTGCCAGTAGTATTTCTCGGTCCGGGGCTGAGCAGTTCTTC
. TRBJ1-5 TRBV18 15 . CASSPRTPPDQPQHF TGTGCCAGCTCACCACGGACGCCGCCCGATCAGCCCCAGCATTTT
. TRBJ1-2 TRBV19 13 . CASSGAWSYGYTF TGTGCCAGTAGTGGGGCGTGGAGCTATGGCTACACCTTC
. TRBJ2-3 TRBV5-1 17 . CASSLAIAAASTDTQYF TGCGCCAGCAGCTTGGCCATTGCAGCTGCTAGCACAGATACGCAGTATTTT
TRBD1 TRBJ2-1 TRBV9 16 . CASSPGQGAEYNEQFF TGTGCCAGCAGCCCCGGACAGGGGGCGGAATACAATGAGCAGTTCTTC
TRBD1 TRBJ2-7 TRBV27 15 . CASSRSRDRVYEQYF TGTGCCAGCAGTCGATCCCGGGACAGGGTCTACGAGCAGTACTTC
. TRBJ2-5 TRBV5-5 12 once CASSLETETQYF TGTGCCAGCAGCTTGGAGACGGAGACCCAGTACTTC
. TRBJ2-1 TRBV7-6 16 . CASSLVWGERYNEQFF TGTGCCAGCAGCTTAGTATGGGGCGAGCGTTACAATGAGCAGTTCTTC
. TRBJ1-3 TRBV7-6 17 . CASSLNPQVISENTIYF TGTGCCAGCAGCTTAAATCCGCAGGTTATATCTGAAAACACCATATATTTT
. TRBJ1-2 TRBV3-1/TRBV3-2 14 . CASSQDGYRNGYTF TGTGCCAGCAGCCAAGATGGCTACAGGAATGGCTACACCTTC
TRBD1 TRBJ1-1 TRBV25-1 14 . CASTSDRGVAEAFF TGTGCCAGCACGAGCGACAGGGGAGTCGCTGAAGCTTTCTTT
TRBD1 TRBJ2-1 TRBV6-5 15 . CASTVPGQGTNEQFF TGTGCCAGCACTGTACCGGGACAGGGGACCAATGAGCAGTTCTTC
. TRBJ2-1 TRBV7-2 13 . CASSLESGNEQFF TGTGCCAGCAGCTTAGAGAGTGGGAATGAGCAGTTCTTC